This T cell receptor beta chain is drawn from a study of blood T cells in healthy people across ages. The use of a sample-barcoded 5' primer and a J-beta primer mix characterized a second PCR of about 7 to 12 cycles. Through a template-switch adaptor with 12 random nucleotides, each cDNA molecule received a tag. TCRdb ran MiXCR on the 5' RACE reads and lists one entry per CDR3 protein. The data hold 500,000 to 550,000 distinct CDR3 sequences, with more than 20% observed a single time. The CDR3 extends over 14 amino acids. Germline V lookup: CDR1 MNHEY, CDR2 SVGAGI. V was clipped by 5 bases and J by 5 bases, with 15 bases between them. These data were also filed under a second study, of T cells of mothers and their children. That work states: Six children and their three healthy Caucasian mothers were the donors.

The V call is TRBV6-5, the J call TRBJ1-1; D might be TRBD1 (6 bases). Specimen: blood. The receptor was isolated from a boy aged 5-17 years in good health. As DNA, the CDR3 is TGTGCCAGCAGTCCGCGCGGCCAGGGGACTGAAGCTTTCTTT. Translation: CASSPRGQGTEAFF.